Listed below are T cell receptor beta chains from one sample, sequenced in a study of blood T cell repertoires in COVID-19. Libraries were prepared by immunoSEQ multiplex PCR; TCRdb keeps only in-frame clonotypes and omits some of them. In the table there are a few hundred thousand clones, 65% to 90% of which are singletons. The specimen was PBMCs or T cells enriched from blood (not recorded which). The receptors were gathered from a woman in her forties with acute COVID-19. The CDR3 runs from the conserved cysteine through the conserved F or W. A D gene is named only where the DNA matches it firmly. Expanded clones are given a class, and other clones once, few, many or no size at all.

clone size,D gene,V gene,J gene,CDR3 protein,CDR3 DNA
.,.,TRBV9,TRBJ1-2,CASSVLQGYYGYTF,TGTGCCAGCAGCGTACTCCAGGGCTACTATGGCTACACCTTC
.,TRBD1,TRBV7-2,TRBJ1-2,CASSSEGQGYGYTF,TGTGCCAGCAGCTCCGAGGGACAGGGCTATGGCTACACCTTC
.,.,TRBV10-2,TRBJ1-5,CASSFGLGGQPQHF,TGCGCCAGCAGTTTCGGGCTTGGCGGGCAGCCCCAGCATTTT
.,.,TRBV24-1,TRBJ2-1,CATSDLRLANYNEQFF,TGTGCCACCAGTGATTTGAGGCTAGCTAATTACAATGAACAGTTCTTC
many,.,TRBV14,TRBJ1-1,CASSQVVTDTEAFF,TGTGCCAGCAGCCAAGTGGTAACGGACACTGAAGCTTTCTTT
.,.,TRBV9,TRBJ2-5,CASSDRVQETQYF,TGTGCCAGCAGCGACCGGGTGCAAGAGACCCAGTACTTC
.,.,TRBV3-1/TRBV3-2,TRBJ2-1,CASSTLQGRNEQFF,TGTGCCAGCAGCACTCTACAGGGACGCAATGAGCAGTTCTTC
once,TRBD2,TRBV14,TRBJ2-3,CASSQSGSLSDTQYF,TGTGCCAGCAGCCAAAGCGGGAGCCTATCAGATACGCAGTATTTT
few,TRBD2,TRBV3-1/TRBV3-2,TRBJ2-1,CASEPSGSSYNEQFF,TGTGCCAGCGAACCTAGCGGGAGCTCCTACAATGAGCAGTTCTTC
.,.,TRBV5-1,TRBJ2-5,CASSHSPLAKSETQYF,TGCGCCAGCAGCCATTCCCCCCTAGCGAAATCCGAGACCCAGTACTTC
.,TRBD2,TRBV27,TRBJ2-1,CASSTSGRVNEQFF,TGTGCCAGCAGCACGAGCGGGAGGGTGAATGAGCAGTTCTTC
.,TRBD2,TRBV7-8,TRBJ2-1,CASSPRGDLAVF,TGTGCCAGCAGCCCACGGGGGGACCTCGCGGTCTTC
few,TRBD1,TRBV28,TRBJ1-2,CASSKGQVWGYTF,TGTGCCAGCAGTAAGGGACAGGTCTGGGGCTACACCTTC
.,TRBD1,TRBV13,TRBJ1-2,CASSRTGGFLGYGYTF,TGTGCCAGCAGCCGGACAGGGGGTTTCCTGGGGTATGGCTACACCTTC
few,.,TRBV7-2,TRBJ2-6,CASSPQSHSGANVLTF,TGTGCCAGCAGCCCACAGTCCCACTCTGGGGCCAACGTCCTGACTTTC
.,TRBD2,TRBV19,TRBJ2-1,CASRRTSGRFTYNEQFF,TGTGCCAGCCGCAGGACTAGCGGGAGATTCACCTACAATGAGCAGTTCTTC
once,.,TRBV19,TRBJ2-2,CASIRTGLDTGELFF,TGTGCCAGTATCCGGACGGGGTTGGACACCGGGGAGCTGTTTTTT
once,.,TRBV7-9,TRBJ2-7,CASSLGAGPGSSYEQYF,TGTGCCAGCAGCTTAGGAGCAGGTCCGGGGTCGAGTTACGAGCAGTACTTC